This T cell receptor beta chain was obtained from a study of T-cell reconstitution after alpha-beta-depleted transplantation in children. Trimming removed 0 bases from V and 4 bases from J, with 13 bases in between. Germline V gene data show CDR1 as SGHRS and CDR2 as YFSETQ. The CDR3 is 15 residues long. A library of TCRbeta sequences, prepared with unique molecular identifiers, was generated. In TCRdb, the PCR reads were re-called with MiXCR into one record per CDR3 protein. Of some 200,000 distinct CDR3 sequences in the sample, about 14% were seen once. This clonotype was recorded at least ten times.

This sample comprised PBMCs from the stem cell graft donor, obtained from the stem cell graft. The receptor was isolated from a human donor who donated a stem cell graft to a child with acute lymphoblastic leukemia. The rearrangement links TRBV5-1 to TRBJ1-1; a weak D match, TRBD1 (5 bases). The CDR3 spells CASSLGGRVITEAFF. The CDR3 DNA reads as TGCGCCAGCAGCTTGGGGGGCAGGGTAATCACTGAAGCTTTCTTT.